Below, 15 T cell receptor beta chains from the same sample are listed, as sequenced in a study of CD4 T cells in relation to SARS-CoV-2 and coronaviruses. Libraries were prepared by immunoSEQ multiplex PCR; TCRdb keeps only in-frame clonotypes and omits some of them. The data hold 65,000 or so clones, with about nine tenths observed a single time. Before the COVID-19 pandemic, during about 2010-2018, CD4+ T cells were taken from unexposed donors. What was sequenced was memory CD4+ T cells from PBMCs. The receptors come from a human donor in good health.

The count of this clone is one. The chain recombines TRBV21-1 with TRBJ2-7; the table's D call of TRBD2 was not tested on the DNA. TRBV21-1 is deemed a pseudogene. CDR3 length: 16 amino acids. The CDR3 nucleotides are TGTGCCAGCAGAGGGGACCGGGGGGGGGACGCCTACGAGCAGTACTTC. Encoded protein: CASRGDRGGDAYEQYF.

The CDR3 spells CASSSLLERGDYEQYF. As DNA, the CDR3 is TGTGCCAGCAGTTCTCTACTCGAGCGGGGGGACTACGAGCAGTACTTC. This sequence joins TRBV27 and TRBJ2-7; 9 bases map to TRBD2. After removal of 4 bases from V and 3 bases from J, the junction contained 10 bases not matched to a gene. Germline values: CDR1 MNHEY, CDR2 SMNVEV (reference sequence). The CDR3 totals 16 residues.

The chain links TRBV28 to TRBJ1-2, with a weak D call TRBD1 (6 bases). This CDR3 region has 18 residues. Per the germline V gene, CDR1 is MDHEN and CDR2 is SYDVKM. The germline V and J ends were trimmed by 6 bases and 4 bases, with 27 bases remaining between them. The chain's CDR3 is CASSPLVGGPGGTYGYTF. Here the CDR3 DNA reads TGTGCCAGCAGCCCCCTAGTCGGGGGGCCCGGAGGGACCTATGGCTACACCTTC.

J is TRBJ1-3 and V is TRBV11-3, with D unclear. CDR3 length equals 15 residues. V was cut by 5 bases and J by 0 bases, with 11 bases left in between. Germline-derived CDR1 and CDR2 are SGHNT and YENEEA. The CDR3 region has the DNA TGTGCCAGCAGCCGTACGGGTCCCTCTGGAAACACCATATATTTT. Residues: CASSRTGPSGNTIYF.

The CDR3 loop is CASSELGTGGWDEQFF. The CDR3 coding sequence is TGTGCCAGCAGTGAACTCGGGACAGGGGGCTGGGATGAGCAGTTCTTC. The chain couples TRBV2 to TRBJ2-1; the match to TRBD1 covers 12 bases. Per germline, CDR1 SNHLY and CDR2 FYNNEI. Germline trimming cut 2 bases from V and 8 bases from J; bases unmatched to any gene: 7. The CDR3 totals 16 residues.

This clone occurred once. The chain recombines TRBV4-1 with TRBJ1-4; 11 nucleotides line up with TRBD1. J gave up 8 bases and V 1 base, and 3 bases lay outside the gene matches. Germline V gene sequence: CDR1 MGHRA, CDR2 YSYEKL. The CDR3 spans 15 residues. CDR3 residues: CASSQGTGGREKLFF. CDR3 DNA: TGCGCCAGCAGCCAAGGGACAGGGGGCAGAGAAAAACTGTTTTTT.

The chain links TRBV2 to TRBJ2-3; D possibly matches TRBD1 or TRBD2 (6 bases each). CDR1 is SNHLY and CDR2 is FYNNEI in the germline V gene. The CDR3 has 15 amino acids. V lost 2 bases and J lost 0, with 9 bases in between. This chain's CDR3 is CASSEQGTSTDTQYF. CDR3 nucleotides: TGTGCCAGCAGTGAACAGGGGACTAGCACAGATACGCAGTATTTT.

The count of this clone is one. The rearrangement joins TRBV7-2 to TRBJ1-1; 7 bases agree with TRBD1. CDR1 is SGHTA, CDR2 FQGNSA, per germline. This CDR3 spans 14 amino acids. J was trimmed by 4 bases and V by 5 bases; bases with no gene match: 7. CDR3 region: CASSPGQTSTEAFF. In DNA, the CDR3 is TGTGCCAGCAGCCCGGGACAGACGAGCACTGAAGCTTTCTTT.

This CDR3 reads CASSLSLAGWDTQYF. CDR3 nucleotide sequence: TGTGCCAGCAGCTTAAGCCTAGCGGGCTGGGATACGCAGTATTTT. V and J are TRBV7-2 and TRBJ2-3; 8 positions agree with TRBD2. The CDR3 has 15 residues. CDR1 and CDR2 from the germline V gene are SGHTA and FQGNSA. V gave up 2 bases and J gave up 6 bases; unmatched junction bases: 7.

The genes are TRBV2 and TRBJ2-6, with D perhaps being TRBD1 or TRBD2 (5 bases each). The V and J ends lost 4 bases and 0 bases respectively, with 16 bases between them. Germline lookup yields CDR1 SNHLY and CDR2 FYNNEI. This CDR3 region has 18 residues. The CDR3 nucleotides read TGTGCCAGCAGTGGAGACCGGGACGGCTACTCTGGGGCCAACGTCCTGACTTTC. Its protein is CASSGDRDGYSGANVLTF.

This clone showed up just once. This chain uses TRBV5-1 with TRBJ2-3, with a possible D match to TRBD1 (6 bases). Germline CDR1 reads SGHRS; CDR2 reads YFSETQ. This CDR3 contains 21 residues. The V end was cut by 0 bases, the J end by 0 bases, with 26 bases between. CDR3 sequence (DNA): TGCGCCAGCAGCTTGGGTTTCGGGCGGACAGAGCCTCACTTAAGCACAGATACGCAGTATTTT. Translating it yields CASSLGFGRTEPHLSTDTQYF. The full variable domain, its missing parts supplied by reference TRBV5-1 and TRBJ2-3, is KAGVTQTPRYLIKTRGQQVTLSCSPISGHRSVSWYQQTPGQGLQFLFEYFSETQRNKGNFPGRFSGRQFSNSRSEMNVSTLELGDSALYLCASSLGFGRTEPHLSTDTQYFGPGTRLTVL.

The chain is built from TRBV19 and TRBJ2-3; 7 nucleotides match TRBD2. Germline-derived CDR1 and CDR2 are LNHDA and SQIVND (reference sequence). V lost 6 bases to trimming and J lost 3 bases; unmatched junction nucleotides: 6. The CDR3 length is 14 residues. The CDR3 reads CASRPGRMTDTQYF. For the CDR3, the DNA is TGTGCCAGTAGACCCGGGAGGATGACAGATACGCAGTATTTT. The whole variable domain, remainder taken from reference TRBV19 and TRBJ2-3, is DGGITQSPKYLFRKEGQNVTLSCEQNLNHDAMYWYRQDPGQGLRLIYYSQIVNDFQKGDIAEGYSVSREKKESFPLTVTSAQKNPTAFYLCASRPGRMTDTQYFGPGTRLTVL.

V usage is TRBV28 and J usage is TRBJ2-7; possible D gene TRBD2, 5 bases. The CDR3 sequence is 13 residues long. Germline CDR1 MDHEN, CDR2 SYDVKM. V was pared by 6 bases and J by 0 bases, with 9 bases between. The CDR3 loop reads CASRDSSSYEQYF. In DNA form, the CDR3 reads TGTGCCAGCAGGGACTCGAGCTCCTACGAGCAGTACTTC.

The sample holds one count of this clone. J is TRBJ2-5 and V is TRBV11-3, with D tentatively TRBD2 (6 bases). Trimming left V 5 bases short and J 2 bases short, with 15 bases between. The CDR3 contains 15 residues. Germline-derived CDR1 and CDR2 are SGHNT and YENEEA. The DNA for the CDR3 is TGTGCCAGCAGCCCGGACGGGGGAATTCAAGAGACCCAGTACTTC. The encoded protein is CASSPDGGIQETQYF.

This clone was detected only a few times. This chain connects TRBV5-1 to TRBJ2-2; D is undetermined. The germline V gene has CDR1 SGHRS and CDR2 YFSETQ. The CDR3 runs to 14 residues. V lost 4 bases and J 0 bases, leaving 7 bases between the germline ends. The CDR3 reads CASSGITNTGELFF. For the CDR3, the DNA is TGCGCCAGCAGCGGTATTACGAACACCGGGGAGCTGTTTTTT.